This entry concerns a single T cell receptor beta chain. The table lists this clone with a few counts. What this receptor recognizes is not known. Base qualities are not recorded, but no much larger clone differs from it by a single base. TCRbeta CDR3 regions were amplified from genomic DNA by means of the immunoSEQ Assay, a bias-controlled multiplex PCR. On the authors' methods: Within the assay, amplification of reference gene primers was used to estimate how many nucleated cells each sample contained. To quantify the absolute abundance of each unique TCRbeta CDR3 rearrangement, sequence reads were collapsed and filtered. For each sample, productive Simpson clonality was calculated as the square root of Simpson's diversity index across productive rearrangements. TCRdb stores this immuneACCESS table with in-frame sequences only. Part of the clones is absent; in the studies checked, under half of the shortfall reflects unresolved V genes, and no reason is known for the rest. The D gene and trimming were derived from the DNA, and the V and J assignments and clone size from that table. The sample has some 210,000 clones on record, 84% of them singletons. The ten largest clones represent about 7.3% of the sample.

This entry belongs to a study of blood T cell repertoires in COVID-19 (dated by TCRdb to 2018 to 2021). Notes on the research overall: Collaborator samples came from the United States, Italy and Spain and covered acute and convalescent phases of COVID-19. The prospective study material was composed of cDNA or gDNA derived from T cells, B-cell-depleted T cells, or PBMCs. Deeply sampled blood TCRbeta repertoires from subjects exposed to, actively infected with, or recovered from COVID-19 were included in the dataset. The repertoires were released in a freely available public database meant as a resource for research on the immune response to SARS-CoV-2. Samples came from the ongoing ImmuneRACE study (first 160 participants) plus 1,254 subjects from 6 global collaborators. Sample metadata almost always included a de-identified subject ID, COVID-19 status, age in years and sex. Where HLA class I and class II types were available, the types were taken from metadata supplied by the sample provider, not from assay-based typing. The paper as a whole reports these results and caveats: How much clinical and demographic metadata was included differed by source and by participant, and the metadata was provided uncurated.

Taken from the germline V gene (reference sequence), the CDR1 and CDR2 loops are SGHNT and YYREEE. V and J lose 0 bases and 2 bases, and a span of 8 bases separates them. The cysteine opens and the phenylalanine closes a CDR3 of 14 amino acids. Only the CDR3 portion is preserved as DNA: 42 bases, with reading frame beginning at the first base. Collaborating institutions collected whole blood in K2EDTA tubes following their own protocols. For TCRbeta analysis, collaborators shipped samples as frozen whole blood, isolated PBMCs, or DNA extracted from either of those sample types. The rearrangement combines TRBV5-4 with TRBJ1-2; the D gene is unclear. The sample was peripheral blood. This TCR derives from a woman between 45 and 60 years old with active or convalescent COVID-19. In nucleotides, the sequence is TGTGCCAGCAGCTTGGGCAGTCTCAACTATGGCTACACCTTC. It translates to CASSLGSLNYGYTF.